This entry describes one T cell receptor (beta chain). What it binds is not known. A sample-barcoded 5' primer and a J-beta primer mix were used in a second PCR of roughly 6 to 12 cycles. Unique molecular identifiers of 12 random nucleotides labeled each cDNA. In TCRdb, the 5' RACE reads were re-called with MiXCR into one record per CDR3 protein. The sample consists of 1.5 million to 2 million distinct CDR3 sequences, around half of them appearing once. The data derive from a study of blood T cells in healthy people across ages. For the study at large: T cells yielded about one barcoded beta molecule per two cells through template switching.

This CDR3 is 13 amino acids long. Trimming removed 1 base at V and 6 bases at J, with 13 bases between. Germline V CDR1 and CDR2: DFQATT, SNEGSKA (reference sequence). General observations from the study: Per million T cells, the diversity of TCR beta decreased roughly linearly as age advanced. Among long-lived donors, naive CD4+ cells were more numerous and diversity higher than in aged donors.

Source material: blood. The receptor's source is a woman aged 40-49 years in good health. V usage is TRBV20-1 and J usage is TRBJ2-7; D might be TRBD2 (5 bases). The CDR3 region has the DNA TGCAGTGCTAGAGCCACCGGGGTTTCCGAGCAGTACTTC. Translation gives CSARATGVSEQYF.